The 29 T cell receptor beta chains in this list originate from one sample, sequenced in a study of shared clonotypes between healthy human individuals (dated by TCRdb to the early 2020s). The library was made by the immunoSEQ multiplex PCR assay. TCRdb holds this immuneACCESS table with in-frame rearrangements only. Some clones are missing; in checked studies, unresolved V genes explain under half, and the rest has no known cause. This sample comprises hundreds of thousands of clones, around 97% of them detected only once. The ten largest account for about 0.06% of the sample. Input material: naive CD4+ T cells sorted from blood. The sample's cell subset or site, from its label and the paper: CD45RA+ positively selected. The receptor set was obtained from a woman aged 25 to 39 in good health.

The chain recombines TRBV6-6 with TRBJ2-5; D may be TRBD2 (6 bases). Trimming cost V 6 bases and J 3 bases, with 14 bases left between them. The germline V gene encodes CDR1 MNHNY and CDR2 SVGAGI (reference sequence). This CDR3 region has 14 residues. In DNA form, the CDR3 reads TGTGCCAGCAGAATCACGGGACTCGAAGAGACCCAGTACTTC. This codes for CASRITGLEETQYF.

This clone has just one count. This chain connects TRBV7-2 to TRBJ2-7, with a weak D call TRBD2 (5 bases). Germline CDR1 reads SGHTA; CDR2 reads FQGNSA. V was pared by 5 bases and J by 4 bases, with 12 bases between. The CDR3 is 13 residues long. The CDR3 sequence: CASSHGRVYEQYF. The CDR3 DNA follows: TGTGCCAGCAGCCACGGGCGGGTGTACGAGCAGTACTTC.

The chain combines TRBV21-1 with TRBJ2-7. TRBV21-1 is assigned pseudogene status. The CDR3 is 14 residues long. CDR3 sequence: CASSKGSTLYEQYF. The CDR3 nucleotides are TGTGCCAGCAGCAAAGGCAGCACTCTGTACGAGCAGTACTTC.

The chain is built from TRBV2 and TRBJ1-5; D is possibly TRBD1 (5 bases). This CDR3 has 15 residues. V was clipped by 8 bases and J by 1 base, with 15 bases between them. Germline loops: CDR1 SNHLY, CDR2 FYNNEI. Here the CDR3 reads CASGRRGTSNQPQHF. The CDR3 nucleotides read TGTGCCAGCGGGAGGCGGGGGACCAGCAATCAGCCCCAGCATTTT.

V gene TRBV27 combines with J gene TRBJ1-2, with 11 bases that match TRBD1. Germline V CDR1 and CDR2: MNHEY, SMNVEV (reference sequence). J gave up 5 bases and V 3 bases, and 5 bases lay outside the gene matches. This CDR3 is built from 15 residues. The CDR3 here is CASSFGRDRGYGYTF. In DNA, the CDR3 is TGTGCCAGCAGTTTCGGAAGGGACAGGGGGTATGGCTACACCTTC.

V is TRBV4-1 and J is TRBJ2-7, with D perhaps matching TRBD1 (5 bases). The germline V gene encodes CDR1 MGHRA and CDR2 YSYEKL. Between the trimmed V and J ends, which lost 4 bases and 0 bases, there was a span of 7 bases. The CDR3 is made up of 13 amino acids. This CDR3 is CASSRDSSYEQYF. DNA for the CDR3: TGCGCCAGCAGCCGTGACAGCTCCTACGAGCAGTACTTC.

The V call is TRBV7-2, the J call TRBJ1-4; D is unresolved. The V gene lost 11 bases and the J gene lost 6 bases, with 13 bases spanning the gap. Germline-derived CDR1 and CDR2 are SGHTA and FQGNSA. The CDR3 totals 12 residues. The CDR3 here is CAEEQRDEKLFF. The CDR3 nucleotides are TGTGCCGAGGAGCAGCGAGATGAAAAACTGTTTTTT. Complete variable domain (other parts from reference TRBV7-2 and TRBJ1-4): GAGVSQSPSNKVTEKGKDVELRCDPISGHTALYWYRQSLGQGLEFLIYFQGNSAPDKSGLPSDRFSAERTGGSVSTLTIQRTQQEDSAVYLCAEEQRDEKLFFGSGTQLSVL.

V gene TRBV7-2 combines with J gene TRBJ2-1; D is uncertain. Between the trimmed V and J ends, which lost 6 bases and 6 bases, there was a span of 12 bases. This CDR3 comprises 13 residues. Germline V lookup: CDR1 SGHTA, CDR2 FQGNSA. Here the CDR3 DNA reads TGTGCCAGCAGGGATAACTTGCTCAATGAGCAGTTCTTC. Its protein is CASRDNLLNEQFF.

The genes are TRBV30 and TRBJ2-7; a possible D gene is TRBD1 (6 bases). V lost 2 bases and J lost 3, with 14 bases in between. CDR3 length: 14 amino acids. Per germline, CDR1 GTSNPN and CDR2 SVGIG (reference sequence). CDR3 loop: CAWSLGAPNYEQYF. In nucleotides, the CDR3 is TGTGCCTGGAGTTTGGGGGCACCTAACTACGAGCAGTACTTC.

The rearrangement links TRBV5-8 to TRBJ2-7; a possible D gene is TRBD1 (5 bases). V was pared by 0 bases and J by 3 bases, with 13 bases between. Germline values: CDR1 SGHTS, CDR2 YDEGEE. The CDR3 runs 15 residues. The DNA for the CDR3 is TGTGCCAGCAGCTTGGGGGGCACAGGTCTCTACGAGCAGTACTTC. Its translation: CASSLGGTGLYEQYF.

The chain is built from TRBV6-5 and TRBJ1-1; 11 nucleotides line up with TRBD1. J gave up 8 bases and V 4 bases, and 9 bases lay outside the gene matches. Germline V CDR1 and CDR2: MNHEY, SVGAGI. The CDR3 has 15 residues. The CDR3 coding sequence is TGTGCCAGCAGTTCCTCTGGGACAGGGGGTGGGGAAGCTTTCTTT. Translating it yields CASSSSGTGGGEAFF.

This chain links TRBV30 with TRBJ2-7; 9 positions match TRBD1. Germline values: CDR1 GTSNPN, CDR2 SVGIG (reference sequence). The CDR3 has 14 residues. V gave up 5 bases and J gave up 7 bases; unmatched junction bases: 12. CDR3 residues: CAWLRTQGAGEQYF. In DNA form, the CDR3 reads TGTGCCTGGCTCCGGACACAGGGGGCGGGTGAGCAGTACTTC.

The rearrangement links TRBV28 to TRBJ2-7, with D possibly TRBD2 on 6 matching bases. The V gene's germline CDR1 is MDHEN and CDR2 SYDVKM. Deletions cut 7 bases from V and 2 bases from J, with 9 bases between. CDR3 size: 12 residues. The CDR3 sequence: CASTAGPYEQYF. In DNA form, the CDR3 reads TGTGCCAGCACCGCGGGGCCCTACGAGCAGTACTTC.

This clone was picked up one time. The chain has TRBV27 and TRBJ2-2; 10 bases match TRBD1. Germline CDR1 MNHEY, CDR2 SMNVEV (reference sequence). The CDR3 sequence is 17 residues long. V dropped 0 bases and J dropped 4; count of bases not matched to a gene: 5. CDR3 amino acids: CASSLSVTGGVTGELFF. CDR3 nucleotide sequence: TGTGCCAGCAGTTTATCGGTGACAGGGGGCGTCACCGGGGAGCTGTTTTTT.

This chain links TRBV5-4 with TRBJ2-5, with D possibly called TRBD1 or TRBD2 (5 bases each). The CDR3 is made up of 14 amino acids. Germline V gene sequence: CDR1 SGHNT, CDR2 YYREEE (reference sequence). Trimming took off 1 base at V and 4 bases at J, with 11 bases between the two ends. The CDR3 spells CASSLSAGTETQYF. As DNA, the CDR3 is TGTGCCAGCAGCTTGTCCGCAGGGACAGAGACCCAGTACTTC.

The chain carries TRBV5-8 and TRBJ1-2; D unclear. There are 14 residues in the CDR3. Germline V gene lookup returns CDR1 SGHTS and CDR2 YDEGEE. V dropped 1 base and J dropped 8 bases, with 15 bases sitting between them. DNA of the CDR3: TGTGCCAGCAGCTTGTTGTTAGGGCGAGGAGGCTACACCTTC. Residues: CASSLLLGRGGYTF.

Worth noting for this clone: Other nucleotide sequences from this sample produce the same CDR3. The chain carries TRBV5-1 and TRBJ1-5, with D possibly matching TRBD1 (6 bases). V gave up 2 bases and J gave up 7 bases, with 13 bases separating them. The CDR3 runs 14 residues. Germline values: CDR1 SGHRS, CDR2 YFSETQ. CDR3 sequence reads: CASSFGTPGQPQHF. As DNA, the CDR3 is TGCGCCAGCAGCTTCGGGACACCCGGGCAGCCCCAGCATTTT.

The V and J genes are TRBV28 and TRBJ2-1, with 10 bases identical to TRBD2. Per germline, CDR1 MDHEN and CDR2 SYDVKM. V dropped 5 bases and J dropped 9; count of bases not matched to a gene: 7. The CDR3 loop spans 14 amino acids. The CDR3 DNA reads as TGTGCCAGCAGTAAAGCGGGAGGGCCCGGTGAGCAGTTCTTC. Translation gives CASSKAGGPGEQFF.

The J gene is TRBJ2-1, the V gene TRBV5-4; 9 nucleotides line up with TRBD2. Germline CDR1 SGHNT, CDR2 YYREEE (reference sequence). Trimming removed 0 bases from V and 7 bases from J; junction bases left unmatched: 5. This CDR3 contains 15 residues. The CDR3 here is CASSLVAGAWNEQFF. DNA of the CDR3: TGTGCCAGCAGCTTGGTAGCGGGAGCTTGGAATGAGCAGTTCTTC.

This sequence joins TRBV10-3 and TRBJ2-7; D uncertain. The V gene lost 0 bases and the J gene lost 0 bases, with 9 bases spanning the gap. This CDR3 is 15 amino acids long. CDR1 and CDR2 (germline): ENHRY, SYGVKD. The CDR3: CAISESSRLSYEQYF. The CDR3 nucleotides are TGTGCCATCAGTGAGTCGAGCAGGCTCTCCTACGAGCAGTACTTC.

This chain uses TRBV5-4 with TRBJ2-1, with 9 bases fitting TRBD2. The CDR3 extends over 16 amino acids. V shed 0 bases and J 8 bases; nucleotides not matched to a gene: 9. Germline CDR1 SGHNT, CDR2 YYREEE (reference sequence). The CDR3 DNA reads as TGTGCCAGCAGCTTGGGGTCTAGCGGGATCTCGTATGAGCAGTTCTTC. It is translated as CASSLGSSGISYEQFF.

The chain employs TRBV14 and TRBJ2-3, with TRBD2 identical over 14 bases. Germline V lookup: CDR1 SGHDN, CDR2 FVKESK. V shed 10 bases, J shed 2 bases, and the junction held 11 bases outside the gene matches. This CDR3 has 17 residues. In DNA, the CDR3 is TGTGCCACCCTACCACCGGGACTAGCGGGAGACACAGATACGCAGTATTTT. Protein sequence: CATLPPGLAGDTDTQYF.

A remark on this clone: The same CDR3 also results from other DNA sequences found in this sample. The CDR3 DNA reads as TGTGCCAGCAGTACCTCCGGCTATGGCTACACCTTC. Protein sequence: CASSTSGYGYTF. V is TRBV28 and J is TRBJ1-2; D uncertain. The CDR3 has 12 residues. The V end lost 5 bases, the J end lost 4 bases, and 8 bases lay between the germline ends. The germline CDR1 and CDR2 sequences are MDHEN and SYDVKM.

The chain carries TRBV10-3 and TRBJ2-3; perhaps D is TRBD1 or TRBD2 (6 bases each). Deletions cut 5 bases from V and 0 bases from J, with 15 bases between. The CDR3 contains 16 residues. Germline V gene data show CDR1 as ENHRY and CDR2 as SYGVKD. This CDR3 is CAISKGDLRSTDTQYF. DNA for the CDR3: TGTGCCATCAGTAAGGGGGACTTGAGGAGCACAGATACGCAGTATTTT.

V and J are TRBV7-5 and TRBJ2-7; the table's TRBD1 call for D was not verified on the DNA. TRBV7-5 is marked as a pseudogene. The CDR3 runs to 17 residues. CDR3 residues: CVRSQGCRPWAPHEQYF. The CDR3 region has the DNA TGTGTCAGAAGCCAGGGGTGTCGGCCCTGGGCCCCCCACGAGCAGTACTTC.

This chain links TRBV7-7 with TRBJ2-2, with D perhaps matching TRBD1 (5 bases). CDR1 and CDR2 from the germline V gene are SSHAT and FNYEAQ (reference sequence). The CDR3 has 13 amino acids. V dropped 9 bases and J dropped 1 base, with 9 bases sitting between them. CDR3 in DNA: TGTGCCAGGGGGCCCTTGAACACCGGGGAGCTGTTTTTT. This sequence encodes CARGPLNTGELFF.

The chain joins TRBV11-2 to TRBJ2-3; D not resolved. The CDR3 is 15 residues long. V shed 0 bases and J shed 2 bases, with 9 bases lying between them. Germline loops: CDR1 SGHAT, CDR2 FQNNGV. The CDR3 protein is CASSLDPRNTDTQYF. The CDR3 nucleotides read TGTGCCAGCAGCTTAGATCCGAGGAACACAGATACGCAGTATTTT. Drawing the rest from reference TRBV11-2 and TRBJ2-3, the complete variable domain is EAGVAQSPRYKIIEKRQSVAFWCNPISGHATLYWYQQILGQGPKLLIQFQNNGVVDDSQLPKDRFSAERLKGVDSTLKIQPAKLEDSAVYLCASSLDPRNTDTQYFGPGTRLTVL.

V and J are TRBV29-1 and TRBJ1-1; D is unresolved. Germline V gives CDR1 SQVTM, CDR2 ANQGSEA. V gave up 5 bases and J gave up 2 bases, with 15 bases separating them. This CDR3 has 14 amino acids. This CDR3 is CSVMRLISNTEAFF. The DNA of the CDR3 is TGCAGCGTTATGCGACTGATCTCTAACACTGAAGCTTTCTTT. Based on the CDR3 plus reference TRBV29-1 and TRBJ1-1, the full variable domain is SAVISQKPSRDICQRGTSLTIQCQVDSQVTMMFWYRQQPGQSLTLIATANQGSEATYESGFVIDKFPISRPNLTFSTLTVSNMSPEDSSIYLCSVMRLISNTEAFFGQGTRLTVV.

The genes are TRBV11-2 and TRBJ1-1; tentatively, D is TRBD1 (6 bases). The CDR3 has 15 amino acids. The ends were cut back, 6 bases at V and 4 bases at J, with 18 bases in the middle. The germline gives CDR1 SGHAT, CDR2 FQNNGV. In nucleotides, the CDR3 is TGTGCCAGCAGTTTTAACCCGGGACAAGTCACTGAAGCTTTCTTT. Residues: CASSFNPGQVTEAFF.